This T cell receptor (beta chain) was found in a study of T cell repertoires in cytomegalovirus infection. Study in general: Public TCR beta signature analysis indicated the presence of both CMV infection and matching HLA type. Whole-study results and caveats: There were carriers of CMV plus the relevant HLA, and cumulative public TCR beta family frequency identified them.

V lost 7 bases to trimming and J lost 4 bases; unmatched junction nucleotides: 7. CDR3 length: 14 residues. Germline CDR1 is MNHNY and CDR2 is SVGAGI (reference sequence). In regard to this clonotype: Its antigen is not known.

In TCRdb, the reads were re-called with MiXCR into one record per CDR3 protein. The sample lists hundreds of thousands of distinct CDR3 sequences; around 30% were seen once. This receptor was obtained from a human donor in good health (CMV status not recorded). Some clones in this sample may be carry-over from other donors' samples. The sequenced sample was cultured PBMCs, obtained from culture after CMV antigen stimulation. The V and J genes are TRBV6-6 and TRBJ2-1, with TRBD2 identical over 7 bases. As DNA, the CDR3 is TGTGCCAGCACCCCCCCGGGGGGTTACAATGAGCAGTTCTTC. The encoded protein is CASTPPGGYNEQFF.